Each of the 20 T cell receptor beta chains below was sequenced from the same sample in a study of blood T cell repertoires in COVID-19. Method: immunoSEQ multiplex PCR; TCRdb's copy keeps in-frame clones and lacks some. The table records a few hundred thousand clones, around 84% of them present only once. Specimen: PBMCs or T cells enriched from blood (not recorded which). These receptors were obtained from a woman aged 40 to 55 who had recovered from COVID-19.

The chain is built from TRBV19 and TRBJ2-1; the D gene is possibly TRBD2 (6 bases). V gave up 5 bases and J gave up 2 bases, with 13 bases separating them. The CDR3 extends over 15 amino acids. Germline CDR1 LNHDA, CDR2 SQIVND (reference sequence). The CDR3 sequence: CASSVFGGAYNEQFF. CDR3 in DNA: TGTGCCAGTAGTGTGTTCGGCGGGGCCTACAATGAGCAGTTCTTC.

This clone is a singleton in its sample. The chain has TRBV24-1 and TRBJ2-7; the match to TRBD1 covers 7 bases. There are 14 residues in the CDR3. CDR1 is KGHDR and CDR2 is SFDVKD in the germline V gene. Losses at the gene ends were 5 bases for V and 6 bases for J; bases not matched to a gene: 9. The DNA of the CDR3 is TGTGCCACCAGTGGCAGCCGGGACAGAAGCGAGCAGTACTTC. As protein: CATSGSRDRSEQYF.

The chain links TRBV7-2 to TRBJ2-1, with D possibly matching TRBD1 (5 bases). Per the germline V gene, CDR1 is SGHTA and CDR2 is FQGNSA. The CDR3 has 15 amino acids. Trimming removed 0 bases at V and 8 bases at J, with 14 bases between. The CDR3 loop reads CASSLAATVGHEQFF. The CDR3 nucleotides read TGTGCCAGCAGCTTAGCTGCGACAGTTGGCCATGAGCAGTTCTTC.

The chain has TRBV7-3 and TRBJ1-2; D is unresolved. The V end lost 3 bases, the J end lost 4 bases, and 12 bases lay between the germline ends. Germline V lookup: CDR1 SGHTA, CDR2 FQGTGA. The CDR3 is 14 amino acids. Here the CDR3 DNA reads TGTGCCAGCAGCTTGGCAGGCCCAGGCTATGGCTACACCTTC. The encoded protein is CASSLAGPGYGYTF.

This clone was observed a few times. The J gene is TRBJ1-5, the V gene TRBV19, with 12 positions matching TRBD1. Germline CDR1 and CDR2: LNHDA and SQIVND (reference sequence). The ends lost 7 bases at V and 2 bases at J; junction bases unmatched: 12. The CDR3 sequence is 18 residues long. CDR3 protein: CASTSGTGGQRGNQPQHF. CDR3 in DNA: TGTGCCAGTACCTCCGGGACAGGGGGCCAAAGGGGCAATCAGCCCCAGCATTTT.

J is TRBJ2-5 and V is TRBV27; 8 positions match TRBD2. Germline CDR1 is MNHEY and CDR2 is SMNVEV (reference sequence). V lost 4 bases to trimming and J lost 6 bases; unmatched junction nucleotides: 4. This CDR3 has 13 residues. The CDR3: CASSYGRAKTQYF. The CDR3, as DNA: TGTGCCAGCAGTTACGGGAGGGCTAAGACCCAGTACTTC.

J is TRBJ1-1 and V is TRBV6-5; no reliable D call. Trimming left V 7 bases short and J 9 bases short, with 18 bases between. Germline assignment: CDR1 MNHEY and CDR2 SVGAGI. This CDR3 has 13 amino acids. The CDR3 coding sequence is TGTGCCAGCAATGTCGGTTTGAGGTCGAAAGCTTTCTTT. It yields the protein CASNVGLRSKAFF.

This sequence joins TRBV27 and TRBJ1-6, with D possibly TRBD1 on 5 matching bases. Between the trimmed V and J ends, which lost 6 bases and 9 bases, there was a span of 30 bases. The germline CDR1 and CDR2 sequences are MNHEY and SMNVEV (reference sequence). This CDR3 region has 19 residues. The chain's CDR3 is CASSDDLTGYNPGGSPLHF. The CDR3 DNA reads TGTGCCAGCAGCGACGATCTAACAGGCTACAATCCGGGGGGTTCACCCCTCCACTTT.

The chain joins TRBV24-1 to TRBJ1-2, with D unclear. The CDR3 totals 15 residues. From germline, CDR1 is KGHDR and CDR2 SFDVKD. The V gene lost 3 bases and the J gene lost 4 bases, with 14 bases spanning the gap. CDR3 coding DNA: TGTGCCACCAGTGATAGGTCGGCTAGCCTCTATGGCTACACCTTC. Translation: CATSDRSASLYGYTF.

The J gene is TRBJ1-3, the V gene TRBV11-2; possible D gene TRBD1, 5 bases. There are 16 residues in the CDR3. The V end lost 1 base, the J end lost 0 bases, and 10 bases lay between the germline ends. The germline V gene encodes CDR1 SGHAT and CDR2 FQNNGV. The CDR3 DNA follows: TGTGCCAGCAGCTTAGGAGGCAGGGACTCTGGAAACACCATATATTTT. Its translation: CASSLGGRDSGNTIYF.

The gene calls are TRBV3-1 (or the pseudogene TRBV3-2) and TRBJ1-1, with TRBD1 matching over 7 bases. The CDR3 spans 15 residues. The germline V gene has CDR1 LGHDT and CDR2 YNNKEL (reference sequence). J gave up 10 bases and V 1 base, and 12 bases lay outside the gene matches. CDR3 bases: TGTGCCAGCAGCCAAGCGTTTGGGACAGTCGGCGGAGCTTTCTTT. Protein: CASSQAFGTVGGAFF.

This sequence joins TRBV5-1 and TRBJ2-3; 11 bases are a match to TRBD2. With V trimmed by 3 bases and J by 4 bases, 1 base remained unmatched. The CDR3 is 14 amino acids. The germline V gene encodes CDR1 SGHRS and CDR2 YFSETQ. CDR3 in DNA: TGCGCCAGCAGCTGGACTAGCGGGTCAGATACGCAGTATTTT. Its translation: CASSWTSGSDTQYF.

This rearrangement joins TRBV29-1 to TRBJ1-2, with D possibly matching TRBD1 (6 bases). CDR3 length: 11 amino acids. The germline CDR1 and CDR2 sequences are SQVTM and ANQGSEA. Trimming removed 6 bases at V and 8 bases at J, with 13 bases between. Here the CDR3 reads CSVTGSGGYTF. CDR3 sequence (DNA): TGCAGCGTAACAGGGAGTGGGGGCTACACCTTC.

This clone showed up just once. The chain links TRBV5-4 to TRBJ2-5; no clear D gene. The CDR3 covers 14 residues. Germline V gene data show CDR1 as SGHNT and CDR2 as YYREEE (reference sequence). With 2 bases removed from V and 3 bases from J, the gap between germline ends came to 11 bases. CDR3 in amino acids: CASSLRRVEETQYF. CDR3 bases: TGTGCCAGCAGCTTAAGACGGGTAGAAGAGACCCAGTACTTC.

This rearrangement joins TRBV2 to TRBJ2-2, with TRBD1 identical over 7 bases. The CDR3 consists of 17 residues. The J segment lost 0 bases and the V segment lost 6 bases, leaving 10 bases of the junction unmatched. CDR1 SNHLY and CDR2 FYNNEI come from the germline V gene. CDR3 region: CASRRTGGAANTGELFF. Written as DNA, the CDR3 is TGTGCCAGCAGGCGGACAGGAGGCGCGGCGAACACCGGGGAGCTGTTTTTT.

This rearrangement joins TRBV5-5 to TRBJ1-2, with D uncertain. Germline-derived CDR1 and CDR2 are SGHKS and YYEKEE (reference sequence). The CDR3 length is 12 residues. The V and J ends lost 6 bases and 6 bases respectively, with 12 bases between them. The CDR3 protein is CASTRHDDGYTF. Written as DNA, the CDR3 is TGTGCCAGCACGCGGCATGACGATGGCTACACCTTC.

The V and J genes are TRBV7-2 and TRBJ2-2; TRBD1 is a possible D gene (6 bases). The CDR3 has 14 amino acids. The V end lost 6 bases, the J end lost 0 bases, and 8 bases lay between the germline ends. Germline values: CDR1 SGHTA, CDR2 FQGNSA. The chain's CDR3 is CASRRTANTGELFF. The CDR3 DNA reads as TGTGCCAGCAGACGGACAGCGAACACCGGGGAGCTGTTTTTT. Combining the CDR3 with reference TRBV7-2 and TRBJ2-2 gives the whole variable domain GAGVSQSPSNKVTEKGKDVELRCDPISGHTALYWYRQSLGQGLEFLIYFQGNSAPDKSGLPSDRFSAERTGGSVSTLTIQRTQQEDSAVYLCASRRTANTGELFFGEGSRLTVL.

This chain links TRBV4-3 with TRBJ2-5; 7 bases are a match to TRBD1. Germline V gene data show CDR1 as LGHNA and CDR2 as YSLEER. The CDR3 covers 16 residues. The V and J ends lost 0 bases and 2 bases, in that order; junction bases with no gene match: 6. CDR3 loop: CASSQDWLQGQETQYF. The DNA for the CDR3 is TGCGCCAGCAGCCAAGATTGGTTACAGGGGCAAGAGACCCAGTACTTC.

This clone was seen more than once but under ten times. This chain joins TRBV15 and TRBJ2-7; possible D gene TRBD2, 6 bases. Germline values: CDR1 LNHNV, CDR2 YYDKDF (reference sequence). The CDR3 is made up of 14 amino acids. V lost 1 base and J 3 bases, leaving 10 bases between the germline ends. Written as DNA, the CDR3 is TGTGCCACCAGCAGAGCTGGCGGGAACTACGAGCAGTACTTC. It translates to CATSRAGGNYEQYF.

This chain joins TRBV5-5 and TRBJ2-7; a possible D gene is TRBD2 (5 bases). Germline CDR1 SGHKS, CDR2 YYEKEE (reference sequence). V lost 5 bases to trimming and J lost 7 bases, with 16 bases between them. This CDR3 region has 13 residues. For the CDR3, the DNA is TGTGCCAGCAGACCCCTACTAGGAGGTGAGCAGTACTTC. This codes for CASRPLLGGEQYF.